This TCR beta chain is from a study of regulatory and conventional T cells in RAG deficiency. The sorted conventional CD4+ T cells were CD25-low and CD127-high, with genomic DNA sequenced. Some clones are missing from TCRdb's copy, which holds only in-frame ones; the method was immunoSEQ multiplex PCR. This table has about 30,000 clones, about 80% appearing once. This CDR3 has 15 residues. The germline V gene has CDR1 SGHAT and CDR2 FQNNGV. V was pared by 5 bases and J by 8 bases, with 11 bases of the junction left unmatched. These data were also filed under a second study, of regulatory T cells. That work adds: Primers: 52 TRBV forward and 13 TRBJ reverse.

Sequenced: CD4+ effector T cells sorted from blood. The clonotype originates from a human donor in good health. V gene TRBV11-2 combines with J gene TRBJ1-2; TRBD1 aligns across 10 bases. In DNA form, the CDR3 reads TGTGCCAGCAGCGACCGGGACAGGGGAGCAGTAGGCTACACCTTC. Its protein is CASSDRDRGAVGYTF.